Below, 9 T cell receptor beta chains from the same sample are listed, as sequenced in a study of blood T cell repertoires in COVID-19. Method: immunoSEQ multiplex PCR; TCRdb's copy keeps in-frame clones and lacks some. The sample includes 140,000 to 150,000 clones, more than 80% of them seen just once. The source material was peripheral blood. Receptors were obtained from a woman aged 55-70 years with active COVID-19.

A word on this clone: The junction and the germline gene differ at one end; a read error may be behind it. The genes are TRBV7-7 and TRBJ2-1; 7 bases map to TRBD2. The CDR3 loop spans 14 amino acids. The germline CDR1 and CDR2 sequences are SSHAT and FNYEAQ (reference sequence). DNA of the CDR3: TGTGCTAGCAGCTTAGGGAGGGAGACGAATGAGCAGTTCTTC. Translating it yields CASSLGRETNEQFF.

This clone was seen only a few times. This chain connects TRBV2 to TRBJ2-1; 7 nucleotides line up with TRBD2. V trimming: 4 bases; J trimming: 6 bases; junction bases outside the gene matches: 9. Germline V CDR1 and CDR2: SNHLY, FYNNEI. The CDR3 loop spans 15 amino acids. CDR3 region: CASSAPREFINEQFF. CDR3 bases: TGTGCCAGCAGTGCTCCGCGGGAGTTTATCAATGAGCAGTTCTTC.

On this clone itself: One end of the junction is discordant with germline, which a read error may explain. As DNA, the CDR3 is TGTGCCAACAGCCAAGGAGGGTGGGGGCCTAACTATGGCTACACCTTC. As protein: CANSQGGWGPNYGYTF. This rearrangement joins TRBV3-1 (or the pseudogene TRBV3-2) to TRBJ1-2, with D perhaps TRBD1 (6 bases). This CDR3 region has 16 residues. Per the germline V gene, CDR1 is LGHDT and CDR2 is YNNKEL (reference sequence).

This chain uses TRBV21-1 with TRBJ2-3; the table gives TRBD2 as D, unverified against the DNA. TRBV21-1 is designated a pseudogene. This CDR3 is 19 amino acids long. The chain's CDR3 is CASSKGSSGSELDTDTQYF. The CDR3 DNA reads TGTGCCAGCAGCAAAGGAAGTAGCGGGAGTGAGTTGGACACAGATACGCAGTATTTT.

The chain joins TRBV5-1 to TRBJ2-5; 10 bases are a match to TRBD2. Germline trimming cut 0 bases from V and 7 bases from J; bases unmatched to any gene: 9. The CDR3 totals 16 residues. Germline-derived CDR1 and CDR2 are SGHRS and YFSETQ. The CDR3 coding sequence is TGCGCCAGCAGCTTGGACCTTCTAGCGGGAGAGGGGACCCAGTACTTC. This encodes CASSLDLLAGEGTQYF. Full variable domain (outside the CDR3, taken from reference TRBV5-1 and TRBJ2-5): KAGVTQTPRYLIKTRGQQVTLSCSPISGHRSVSWYQQTPGQGLQFLFEYFSETQRNKGNFPGRFSGRQFSNSRSEMNVSTLELGDSALYLCASSLDLLAGEGTQYFGPGTRLLVL.

This chain uses TRBV5-1 with TRBJ2-1, with D hard to call. V was cut by 2 bases and J by 4 bases, with 16 bases left in between. The germline CDR1 and CDR2 sequences are SGHRS and YFSETQ. The CDR3 is 16 residues long. The CDR3: CASSFKLAVSYNEQFF. CDR3 DNA sequence: TGCGCCAGCAGCTTTAAATTAGCTGTTTCATACAATGAGCAGTTCTTC.

This sequence joins TRBV4-2 and TRBJ1-3, with D possibly being TRBD1 (5 bases). The CDR3 loop spans 16 amino acids. Trimming took 0 bases from V and 4 from J, leaving 13 bases between them. Germline V CDR1 and CDR2: LGHNA, YNFKEQ. This CDR3 reads CASSQEPGAGGNTIYF. The CDR3 coding sequence is TGTGCCAGCAGCCAAGAACCTGGGGCCGGAGGAAACACCATATATTTT.

The chain couples TRBV5-1 to TRBJ2-7, with 11 bases that match TRBD2. CDR1 is SGHRS and CDR2 is YFSETQ in the germline V gene. V trimming: 3 bases; J trimming: 2 bases; junction bases outside the gene matches: 4. The CDR3 totals 15 residues. The CDR3 is CASSYLAGGTYEQYF. The CDR3 bases are TGCGCCAGCAGCTACTTAGCGGGAGGGACCTACGAGCAGTACTTC.

This rearrangement joins TRBV7-9 to TRBJ1-4; D is possibly TRBD1 (6 bases). With 5 bases removed from V and 7 bases from J, the gap between germline ends came to 14 bases. There are 14 residues in the CDR3. Germline V gene sequence: CDR1 SEHNR, CDR2 FQNEAQ (reference sequence). The CDR3 DNA sequence: TGTGCCAGCAGCACGGAAGGGGGACGTGAAAAACTGTTTTTT. Translating it yields CASSTEGGREKLFF.